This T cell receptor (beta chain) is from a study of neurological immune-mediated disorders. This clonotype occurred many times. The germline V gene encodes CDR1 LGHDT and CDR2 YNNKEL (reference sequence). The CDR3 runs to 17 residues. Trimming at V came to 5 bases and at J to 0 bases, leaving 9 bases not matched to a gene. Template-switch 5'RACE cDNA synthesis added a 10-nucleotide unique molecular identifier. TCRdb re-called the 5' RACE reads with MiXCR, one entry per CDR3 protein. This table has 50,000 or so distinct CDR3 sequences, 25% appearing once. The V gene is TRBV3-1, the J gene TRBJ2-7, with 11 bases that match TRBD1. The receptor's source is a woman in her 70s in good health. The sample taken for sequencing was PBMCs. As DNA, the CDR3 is TGTGCCAGCAGCTCCGGGACAGGGGGTTTACTCTCCTACGAGCAGTACTTC. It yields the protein CASSSGTGGLLSYEQYF.